One sample yielded the 30 T cell receptor beta chains listed below, sequenced in a study of technical replicates of blood from several donors. The repertoire was sequenced with immunoSEQ multiplex PCR; TCRdb's copy has only in-frame clones and lacks some. This table holds more than 65,000 clones, approximately 97% found once. Sequenced input: T cells isolated from PBMCs. These receptors came from a human donor in good health.

The gene calls are TRBV7-2 and TRBJ2-7; 7 bases map to TRBD1. Per germline, CDR1 SGHTA and CDR2 FQGNSA. The V segment lost 7 bases and the J segment 5 bases; nucleotides outside the gene matches: 17. The CDR3 contains 16 residues. CDR3 sequence reads: CASINLPGTVRHEQYF. For the CDR3, the DNA is TGTGCCAGCATCAATCTCCCCGGGACAGTCCGCCACGAGCAGTACTTC.

Worth noting for this clone: Other DNA sequences in this specimen translate into the identical CDR3. The chain links TRBV5-1 to TRBJ1-1, with TRBD1 matching 7 bases. The CDR3 covers 14 residues. The germline CDR1 and CDR2 sequences are SGHRS and YFSETQ. V lost 4 bases, J lost 2 bases, and 5 bases stayed unmatched. CDR3 amino acids: CASSPRTGNTEAFF. In DNA, the CDR3 is TGCGCCAGCAGCCCTAGGACAGGCAACACTGAAGCTTTCTTT.

This chain uses TRBV27 with TRBJ2-1; 13 bases are shared with TRBD2. Germline CDR1 MNHEY, CDR2 SMNVEV (reference sequence). The J segment lost 8 bases and the V segment lost 4 bases, leaving 11 bases of the junction unmatched. This CDR3 region has 17 residues. The CDR3 DNA reads as TGTGCCAGCAGTTCAGGATGGACTAGCGGGAGTCTAGATGAGCAGTTCTTC. Translated, it gives CASSSGWTSGSLDEQFF.

The genes are TRBV30 and TRBJ1-5; maybe TRBD1 (6 bases). The germline gives CDR1 GTSNPN, CDR2 SVGIG (reference sequence). The CDR3 spans 13 residues. V lost 5 bases to trimming and J lost 4 bases, with 12 bases between them. Here the CDR3 DNA reads TGTGCCTGGTCTGGGACACGAAATCAGCCCCAGCATTTT. It codes for CAWSGTRNQPQHF.

CDR3 nucleotide sequence: TGCGCCAGCAGCTCTAGGCGAGAGGGAGAGACCCAGTACTTC. Its protein product is CASSSRREGETQYF. The chain couples TRBV5-1 to TRBJ2-5; possibly TRBD2 for D (5 bases). The CDR3 is 14 amino acids. The germline gives CDR1 SGHRS, CDR2 YFSETQ. Trimming left V 3 bases short and J 4 bases short, with 13 bases between.

CDR3 amino acids: CASSFSSGTYNEQFF. CDR3 DNA: TGTGCCAGCAGCTTTTCTAGCGGGACCTACAATGAGCAGTTCTTC. V gene TRBV11-1 combines with J gene TRBJ2-1; 9 bases fit TRBD2. V lost 3 bases, J lost 2 bases, and 2 bases stayed unmatched. This CDR3 is 15 amino acids long. CDR1 is SGHAT, CDR2 FQDESV, per germline (reference sequence).

The count of this clone is one. The chain combines TRBV6-5 with TRBJ2-7; 9 bases line up with TRBD2. V was pared by 8 bases and J by 2 bases, with 4 bases of the junction left unmatched. Looked up from germline, CDR1 is MNHEY and CDR2 is SVGAGI. The CDR3 is 13 residues long. The CDR3 DNA sequence: TGTGCCAGCCGAATAGCGGGAGCCTACGAGCAGTACTTC. Its protein is CASRIAGAYEQYF.

The chain uses TRBV27 and TRBJ2-1; D unresolved. There are 14 residues in the CDR3. Germline lookup yields CDR1 MNHEY and CDR2 SMNVEV (reference sequence). With 2 bases removed from V and 5 bases from J, the gap between germline ends came to 10 bases. Here the CDR3 reads CASSLARHNNEQFF. The CDR3 DNA follows: TGTGCCAGCAGTTTAGCCAGGCACAACAATGAGCAGTTCTTC.

The V gene is TRBV7-2, the J gene TRBJ2-5; 9 nucleotides match TRBD2. CDR1 SGHTA and CDR2 FQGNSA come from the germline V gene. Trimming took 5 bases from V and 4 from J; bases not matched to a gene: 11. The CDR3 covers 16 residues. The CDR3 nucleotides read TGTGCCAGCAGCCCTGTAGCGGGAGTCGTCGTAGAGACCCAGTACTTC. Its protein is CASSPVAGVVVETQYF.

This clone was seen a single time. The chain carries TRBV5-1 and TRBJ1-1; D is possibly TRBD1 (6 bases). Trimming removed 0 bases from V and 6 bases from J, with 15 bases in between. The CDR3 consists of 15 residues. Germline CDR1 is SGHRS and CDR2 is YFSETQ. The CDR3 region is CASSLAQAGDPEAFF. The CDR3 coding sequence is TGCGCCAGCAGCTTGGCCCAGGCAGGGGACCCTGAAGCTTTCTTT.

The V and J genes are TRBV27 and TRBJ2-6; a weak D match, TRBD1 (6 bases). CDR1 MNHEY and CDR2 SMNVEV come from the germline V gene (reference sequence). The length of the CDR3 is 16 residues. Trimming cost V 1 base and J 2 bases, with 9 bases left between them. The CDR3 here is CASSLLQGTGANVLTF. CDR3 bases: TGTGCCAGCAGTTTATTGCAGGGGACTGGGGCCAACGTCCTGACTTTC.

This chain uses TRBV5-1 with TRBJ2-1, with 11 bases fitting TRBD2. V lost 0 bases, J lost 6 bases, and 2 bases stayed unmatched. Germline lookup yields CDR1 SGHRS and CDR2 YFSETQ. The CDR3 is made up of 15 amino acids. The CDR3 DNA reads as TGCGCCAGCAGCTTGGGGCTAGCGGGAGGCAATGAGCAGTTCTTC. Its translation: CASSLGLAGGNEQFF. The variable domain in full, with the rest retrieved from reference TRBV5-1 and TRBJ2-1, is KAGVTQTPRYLIKTRGQQVTLSCSPISGHRSVSWYQQTPGQGLQFLFEYFSETQRNKGNFPGRFSGRQFSNSRSEMNVSTLELGDSALYLCASSLGLAGGNEQFFGPGTRLTVL.

The chain is built from TRBV6-5 and TRBJ1-1, with D possibly being TRBD1 (6 bases). The CDR3 length is 15 residues. Germline lookup yields CDR1 MNHEY and CDR2 SVGAGI. V was shortened by 4 bases and J by 0 bases, with 12 bases between the two germline ends. The CDR3 here is CASSFSDSLNTEAFF. CDR3 in DNA: TGTGCCAGCAGTTTCTCGGACAGTCTGAACACTGAAGCTTTCTTT.

J is TRBJ2-2 and V is TRBV9; 7 nucleotides match TRBD2. The V gene end was trimmed by 4 bases and the J gene end by 5 bases; junction bases not matched to a gene: 11. The CDR3 has 16 residues. The germline gives CDR1 SGDLS, CDR2 YYNGEE. The CDR3 sequence is CASSPWGGAETGELFF. DNA for the CDR3: TGTGCCAGCAGCCCCTGGGGAGGGGCGGAGACCGGGGAGCTGTTTTTT.

With regard to this clone: Other DNA sequences in this specimen translate into the identical CDR3. The gene calls are TRBV28 and TRBJ2-7; 7 bases are a match to TRBD1. CDR3 size: 14 residues. Germline CDR1 reads MDHEN; CDR2 reads SYDVKM. V shed 7 bases and J 2 bases; nucleotides not matched to a gene: 8. CDR3 in amino acids: CASNPTGWAYEQYF. CDR3 DNA: TGTGCCAGCAACCCGACAGGGTGGGCCTACGAGCAGTACTTC.

The chain uses TRBV10-3 and TRBJ2-3; 7 nucleotides align to TRBD1. This CDR3 spans 16 amino acids. Germline CDR1 is ENHRY and CDR2 is SYGVKD. V gave up 0 bases and J gave up 4 bases; unmatched junction bases: 7. CDR3 DNA: TGTGCCATCAGTGAGTCGAGAAACAGGGGCGCAGATACGCAGTATTTT. Translated, it gives CAISESRNRGADTQYF.

The V gene is TRBV4-3, the J gene TRBJ1-4, with TRBD1 matching 9 bases. The CDR3 is made up of 17 amino acids. The germline gives CDR1 LGHNA, CDR2 YSLEER. Trimming took 0 bases from V and 8 from J; bases not matched to a gene: 10. The CDR3 nucleotides are TGCGCCAGCAGCCAAGAGAAAATAGGGACAGGGTTGGAAAAACTGTTTTTT. Amino acids: CASSQEKIGTGLEKLFF.

The chain combines TRBV13 with TRBJ2-1, with 7 bases matching TRBD1. Trimming took 6 bases from V and 4 from J; bases not matched to a gene: 12. The CDR3 length is 16 residues. Germline V CDR1 and CDR2: PRHDT, FYEKMQ (reference sequence). Here the CDR3 DNA reads TGTGCCAGCAGTGGAACCCCGGGACAGCCTTACAATGAGCAGTTCTTC. It encodes CASSGTPGQPYNEQFF.

V gene TRBV7-9 combines with J gene TRBJ2-2; 7 bases map to TRBD2. Germline V gene sequence: CDR1 SEHNR, CDR2 FQNEAQ (reference sequence). There are 15 residues in the CDR3. The trim removed 4 bases at V and 7 bases at J, leaving 9 bases unmatched. The CDR3 spells CASSWAGAPGGELFF. The CDR3 DNA reads TGTGCCAGCAGCTGGGCGGGAGCCCCTGGCGGGGAGCTGTTTTTT.

The chain has TRBV14 and TRBJ1-1; D not certain. Germline assignment: CDR1 SGHDN and CDR2 FVKESK. V was shortened by 1 base and J by 7 bases, with 10 bases between the two germline ends. This CDR3 region has 13 residues. The DNA of the CDR3 is TGTGCCAGCAGCCAAGCTGGGAGTAATGAAGCTTTCTTT. Its translation: CASSQAGSNEAFF. Drawing the rest from reference TRBV14 and TRBJ1-1, the complete variable domain is EAGVTQFPSHSVIEKGQTVTLRCDPISGHDNLYWYRRVMGKEIKFLLHFVKESKQDESGMPNNRFLAERTGGTYSTLKVQPAELEDSGVYFCASSQAGSNEAFFGQGTRLTVV.

V and J are TRBV28 and TRBJ2-4, with 7 bases identical to TRBD2. The CDR3 contains 18 residues. V lost 7 bases to trimming and J lost 0 bases; unmatched junction nucleotides: 15. Germline CDR1 MDHEN, CDR2 SYDVKM. For the CDR3, the DNA is TGTGCCAGCACTGGAACCGCGGGAGCCCCCTTAGCCAAAAACATTCAGTACTTC. This codes for CASTGTAGAPLAKNIQYF.

V usage is TRBV19 and J usage is TRBJ1-1; perhaps TRBD1 as D (6 bases). The CDR3 spans 14 residues. Germline assignment: CDR1 LNHDA and CDR2 SQIVND (reference sequence). V was trimmed by 4 bases and J by 4 bases, leaving 13 bases between them. The CDR3 loop is CASSNSHRATEAFF. The CDR3 DNA sequence: TGTGCCAGTAGTAACTCGCACAGGGCCACTGAAGCTTTCTTT.

J is TRBJ2-7 and V is TRBV28, with 12 bases fitting TRBD1. Trimming removed 8 bases from V and 7 bases from J; junction bases left unmatched: 12. Per the germline V gene, CDR1 is MDHEN and CDR2 is SYDVKM. The CDR3 has 15 amino acids. CDR3 coding DNA: TGTGCCAGCCATCTACGGGACAGGGGGCTACGTGAGCAGTACTTC. This gives the protein CASHLRDRGLREQYF.

This clone occurred once. The V gene is TRBV5-1, the J gene TRBJ1-4, with TRBD1 as a possible D gene (5 bases). Trimming removed 0 bases at V and 0 bases at J, with 9 bases between. This CDR3 contains 16 residues. Germline loops: CDR1 SGHRS, CDR2 YFSETQ. CDR3 residues: CASSLDRLATNEKLFF. DNA for the CDR3: TGCGCCAGCAGCTTGGACAGGCTTGCAACTAATGAAAAACTGTTTTTT. Complete variable domain (other parts from reference TRBV5-1 and TRBJ1-4): KAGVTQTPRYLIKTRGQQVTLSCSPISGHRSVSWYQQTPGQGLQFLFEYFSETQRNKGNFPGRFSGRQFSNSRSEMNVSTLELGDSALYLCASSLDRLATNEKLFFGSGTQLSVL.

The chain has TRBV5-6 and TRBJ2-7, with 7 nucleotides matching TRBD1. In germline, CDR1 is SGHDT, CDR2 YYEEEE. The CDR3 totals 12 residues. Trimming removed 3 bases from V and 7 bases from J; junction bases left unmatched: 4. The CDR3 DNA reads as TGTGCCAGCAGCTGGGACAGTCGGGAGCAGTACTTC. Encoded protein: CASSWDSREQYF.

The chain joins TRBV9 to TRBJ1-2; 9 bases fit TRBD1. V was clipped by 5 bases and J by 3 bases; unmatched bases: 5. The CDR3 runs to 14 residues. CDR1 and CDR2 (germline): SGDLS, YYNGEE. The CDR3 sequence: CASSTGGFDYGYTF. The CDR3 coding sequence is TGTGCCAGCAGTACAGGGGGCTTTGACTATGGCTACACCTTC.

V and J are TRBV27 and TRBJ2-1; 10 bases map to TRBD2. CDR3 size: 14 residues. Germline V lookup: CDR1 MNHEY, CDR2 SMNVEV (reference sequence). With V trimmed by 3 bases and J by 10 bases, 6 bases remained unmatched. CDR3 in amino acids: CASSLLAGDREQFF. The CDR3 bases are TGTGCCAGCAGTTTGCTAGCGGGAGATAGGGAGCAGTTCTTC.

This clone was observed once. V and J are TRBV7-9 and TRBJ2-2; TRBD2 is a possible D gene (6 bases). The CDR3 consists of 15 residues. V was clipped by 5 bases and J by 2 bases, with 12 bases between them. The germline V gene has CDR1 SEHNR and CDR2 FQNEAQ (reference sequence). The CDR3 protein is CASSHRTTNTGELFF. The CDR3 region has the DNA TGTGCCAGCAGCCACAGGACTACTAACACCGGGGAGCTGTTTTTT.

This sequence joins TRBV5-1 and TRBJ1-4; no reliable D call. The CDR3 totals 14 residues. The germline V gene encodes CDR1 SGHRS and CDR2 YFSETQ. V lost 0 bases and J lost 8, with 11 bases in between. This CDR3 is CASSLGVSTEKLFF. For the CDR3, the DNA is TGCGCCAGCAGCTTGGGTGTCAGTACCGAAAAACTGTTTTTT.

V is TRBV10-3 and J is TRBJ2-3; no definite D call. CDR1 is ENHRY, CDR2 SYGVKD, per germline. The CDR3 is made up of 13 amino acids. Trimming cost V 6 bases and J 2 bases, with 9 bases left between them. CDR3 residues: CAISSPHTDTQYF. In nucleotides, the CDR3 is TGTGCCATCAGCAGTCCCCACACAGATACGCAGTATTTT.